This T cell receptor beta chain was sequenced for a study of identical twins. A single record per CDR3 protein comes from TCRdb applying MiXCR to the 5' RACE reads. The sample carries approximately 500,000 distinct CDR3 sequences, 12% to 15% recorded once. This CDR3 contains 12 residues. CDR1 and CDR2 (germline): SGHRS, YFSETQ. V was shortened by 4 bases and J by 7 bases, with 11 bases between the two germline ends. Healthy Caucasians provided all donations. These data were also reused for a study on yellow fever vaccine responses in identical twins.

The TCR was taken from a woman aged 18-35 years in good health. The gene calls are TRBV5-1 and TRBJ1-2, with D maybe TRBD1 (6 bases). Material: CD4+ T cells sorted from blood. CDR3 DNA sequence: TGCGCCAGCAGCCTTGACAGGAGTGGCTACACCTTC. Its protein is CASSLDRSGYTF.